This T cell receptor (beta chain) comes out of a study of blood T cell repertoires in COVID-19. Study information: Acute and convalescent COVID-19 samples came from the United States, Italy and Spain. From T cells, B-cell-depleted T cells, or PBMCs came the material, which was cDNA or gDNA.

The germline V gene has CDR1 GTSNPN and CDR2 SVGIG (reference sequence). The CDR3 is 14 residues long. J lost 1 base, V lost 5 bases, and 6 bases had no gene match. Profiling relied on immunoSEQ multiplex PCR, and the TCRdb table lists in-frame clones only, not all of them. The table has roughly 65,000 clones, 86% seen once. Sequenced input: peripheral blood. This TCR was recovered from an older woman with acute or convalescent COVID-19. The V call is TRBV30, the J call TRBJ2-7; the match to TRBD1 covers 9 bases. The CDR3 DNA reads as TGTGCCTGGTCCACAGGGGGCACTTCCTACGAGCAGTACTTC. Translation gives CAWSTGGTSYEQYF.